The entry below gives a single TCR beta chain sequence along with its context. What it recognizes is unknown. The sample holds other DNA sequences that translate to the same CDR3. This sample is drawn from a study of cytomegalovirus exposure and HLA in healthy donors. Overall study results and limits: Specificity for CMV antigens was confirmed in vitro for three of the CMV-associated chains. Excluded: some indistinguishable V segments such as TRBV6-2 and TRBV6-3. Further analysis was carried out later, and it showed several of the most significant clusters appearing linked to common viral pathogens.

At sampling all donors were nominally healthy, likely with unrecorded immune exposures. V shed 0 bases, J shed 4 bases, and the junction held 1 base outside the gene matches. The CDR3 has 16 amino acids. From germline, CDR1 is MNHEY and CDR2 SVGAGI. 60 Vbeta and 13 Jbeta primers were used in PCR. The protocol was immunoSEQ multiplex PCR, while the TCRdb copy is restricted to in-frame clones and leaves out a portion. Of around 150,000 clones listed, about three fifths were seen once; the top ten hold around 2%. The sequence was collected from a male donor in good health and CMV-seronegative. V and J are TRBV6-5 and TRBJ2-3, with 13 bases fitting TRBD2. Sequenced input: PBMCs. CDR3 sequence (DNA): TGTGCCAGCAGTTACTCGGGACTAGCGGGGTCAGATACGCAGTATTTT. Translation: CASSYSGLAGSDTQYF.